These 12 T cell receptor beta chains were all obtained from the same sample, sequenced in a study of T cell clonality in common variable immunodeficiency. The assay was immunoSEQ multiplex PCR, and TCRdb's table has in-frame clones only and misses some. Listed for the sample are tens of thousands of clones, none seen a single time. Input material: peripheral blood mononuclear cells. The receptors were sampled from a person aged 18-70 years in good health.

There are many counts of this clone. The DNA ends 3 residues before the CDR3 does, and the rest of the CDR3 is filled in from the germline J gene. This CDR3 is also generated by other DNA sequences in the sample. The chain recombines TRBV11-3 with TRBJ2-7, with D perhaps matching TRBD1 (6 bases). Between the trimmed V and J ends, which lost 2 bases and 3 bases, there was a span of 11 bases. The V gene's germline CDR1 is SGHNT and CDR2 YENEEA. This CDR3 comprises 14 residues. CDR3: CASSLNAGDYEQYF. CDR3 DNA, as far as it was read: TGTGCCAGCAGCTTAAACGCAGGGGACTACGAG.

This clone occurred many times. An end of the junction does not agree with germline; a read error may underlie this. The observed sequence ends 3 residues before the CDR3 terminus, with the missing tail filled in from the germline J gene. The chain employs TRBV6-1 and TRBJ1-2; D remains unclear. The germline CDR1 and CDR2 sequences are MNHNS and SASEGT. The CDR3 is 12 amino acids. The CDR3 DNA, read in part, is TGTGCCAGCAGTGAAATGGACTACGGC. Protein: CASSEMDYG. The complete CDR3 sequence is CASSEMDYGYTF.

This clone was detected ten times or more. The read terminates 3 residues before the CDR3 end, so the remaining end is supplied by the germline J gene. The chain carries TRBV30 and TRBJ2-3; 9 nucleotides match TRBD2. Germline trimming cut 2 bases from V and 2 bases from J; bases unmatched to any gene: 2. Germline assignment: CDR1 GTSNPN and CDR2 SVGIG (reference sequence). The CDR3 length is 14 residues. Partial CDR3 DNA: TGTGCCTGGAGTACTAGCGGGTTCACAGATACG. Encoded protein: CAWSTSGFTDT. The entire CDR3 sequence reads CAWSTSGFTDTQYF.

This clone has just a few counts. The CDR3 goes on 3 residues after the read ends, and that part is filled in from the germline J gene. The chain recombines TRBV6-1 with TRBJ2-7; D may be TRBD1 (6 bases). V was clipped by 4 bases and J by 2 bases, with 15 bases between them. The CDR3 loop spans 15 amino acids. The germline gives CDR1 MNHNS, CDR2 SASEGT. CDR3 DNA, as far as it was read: TGTGCCAGCAGTGGCCGGGACAAGGCGACCTACGAG. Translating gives CASSGRDKATYE. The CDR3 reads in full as CASSGRDKATYEQYF.

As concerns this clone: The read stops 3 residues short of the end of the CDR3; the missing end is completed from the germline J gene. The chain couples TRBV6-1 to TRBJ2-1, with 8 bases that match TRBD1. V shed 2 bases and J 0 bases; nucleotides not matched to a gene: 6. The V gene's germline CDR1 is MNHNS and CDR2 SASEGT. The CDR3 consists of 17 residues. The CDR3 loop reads CASSEQGALSSYNEQFF. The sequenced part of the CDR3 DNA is TGTGCCAGCAGTGAACAGGGGGCCCTAAGCTCCTACAATGAG.

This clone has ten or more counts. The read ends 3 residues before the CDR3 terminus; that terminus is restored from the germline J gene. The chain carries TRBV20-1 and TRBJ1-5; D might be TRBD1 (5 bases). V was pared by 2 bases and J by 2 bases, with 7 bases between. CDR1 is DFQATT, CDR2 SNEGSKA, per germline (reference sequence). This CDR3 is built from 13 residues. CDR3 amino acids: CSARRGGNQPQHF. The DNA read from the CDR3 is TGCAGTGCTAGAAGGGGAGGCAATCAGCCC.

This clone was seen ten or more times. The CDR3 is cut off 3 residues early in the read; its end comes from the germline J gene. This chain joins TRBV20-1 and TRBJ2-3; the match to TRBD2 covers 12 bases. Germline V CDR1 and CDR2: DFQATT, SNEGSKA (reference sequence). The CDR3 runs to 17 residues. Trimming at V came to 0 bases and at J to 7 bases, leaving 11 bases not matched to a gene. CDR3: CSARDRLAGGPANTQYF. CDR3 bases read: TGCAGTGCTAGAGATAGGCTAGCGGGAGGGCCGGCGAATACG.

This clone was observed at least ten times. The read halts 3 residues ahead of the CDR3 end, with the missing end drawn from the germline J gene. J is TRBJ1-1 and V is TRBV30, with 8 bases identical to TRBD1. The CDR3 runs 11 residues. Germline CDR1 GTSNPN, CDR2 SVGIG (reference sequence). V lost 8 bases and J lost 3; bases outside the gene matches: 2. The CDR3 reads CATDRDTEAFF. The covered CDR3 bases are TGTGCCACGGACAGGGACACTGAA.

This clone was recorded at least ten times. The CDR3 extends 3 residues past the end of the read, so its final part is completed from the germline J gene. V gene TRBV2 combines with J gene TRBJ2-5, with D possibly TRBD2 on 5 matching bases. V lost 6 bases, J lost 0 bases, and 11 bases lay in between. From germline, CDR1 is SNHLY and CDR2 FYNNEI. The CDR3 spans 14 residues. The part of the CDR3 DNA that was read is TGTGCCAGCAGGGCGGGCAGGTACCAAGAGACC. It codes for CASRAGRYQET. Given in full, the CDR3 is CASRAGRYQETQYF.

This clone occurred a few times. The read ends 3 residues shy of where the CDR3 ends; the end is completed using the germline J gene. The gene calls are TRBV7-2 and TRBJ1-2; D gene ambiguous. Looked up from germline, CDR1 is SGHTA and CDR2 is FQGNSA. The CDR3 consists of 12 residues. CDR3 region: CASSRTSYDYTF. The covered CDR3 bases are TGTGCCAGCAGCAGGACTTCCTACGAC.

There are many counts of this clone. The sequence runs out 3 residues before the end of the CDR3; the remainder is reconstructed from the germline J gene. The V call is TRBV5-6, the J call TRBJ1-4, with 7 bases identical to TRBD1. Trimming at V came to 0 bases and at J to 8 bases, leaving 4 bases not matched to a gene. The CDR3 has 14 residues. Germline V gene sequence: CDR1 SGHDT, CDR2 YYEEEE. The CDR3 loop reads CASSLGQGSEKLFF. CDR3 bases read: TGTGCCAGCAGCTTGGGACAGGGTAGCGAAAAA.

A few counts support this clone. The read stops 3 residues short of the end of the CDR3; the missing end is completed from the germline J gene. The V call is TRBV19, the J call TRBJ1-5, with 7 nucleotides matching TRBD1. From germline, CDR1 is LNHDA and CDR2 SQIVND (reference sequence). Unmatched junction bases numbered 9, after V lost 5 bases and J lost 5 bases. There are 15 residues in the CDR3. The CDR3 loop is CASSPLDRDHQPQHF. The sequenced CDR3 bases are TGTGCCAGTAGTCCCCTCGACAGGGACCATCAGCCC.